This T cell receptor beta chain was sequenced during a study of blood T cell repertoires in COVID-19. At the level of the study: Sites in the United States, Italy and Spain provided acute and convalescent COVID-19 samples. Sample material is recorded as cDNA or gDNA derived from T cells, B-cell-depleted T cells, or PBMCs.

Original analysis: Reference gene primer amplification gave nucleated cell count estimates. TCRdb keeps only in-frame clones here, not all; method: immunoSEQ multiplex PCR. V and J calls plus clone size are reproduced from that table; the DNA served to infer D and trimming. The top ten hold less than 30% of the sample, which has about 180,000 clones, 60% to 80% seen once. Looked up from germline, CDR1 is SQVTM and CDR2 is ANQGSEA. CDR3 size: 14 residues. Trimming pared 6 bases from V and 5 bases from J, leaving 17 bases between. The gene calls are TRBV29-1 and TRBJ2-1, with D possibly TRBD2 on 6 matching bases. Specimen: peripheral blood. This receptor was taken from a woman between 70 and 85 years old with acute or convalescent COVID-19. The CDR3 reads CSVNSGLQNNEQFF. In DNA form, the CDR3 reads TGCAGCGTCAACTCGGGACTGCAAAACAATGAGCAGTTCTTC.